The source of this T cell receptor (beta chain) is a study of cytomegalovirus exposure and HLA in healthy donors. Despite likely unrecorded immune exposures, the donors were nominally healthy at the time of sampling. V trimming: 5 bases; J trimming: 5 bases; junction bases outside the gene matches: 5. CDR1 and CDR2 from the germline V gene are GTSNPN and SVGIG (reference sequence). The CDR3 extends over 13 amino acids. With 60 Vbeta and 13 Jbeta primers, the PCR was carried out. Source study methods: Around 12 million of tens of millions of unique TCR beta chains were shared, per a later count. Profiling relied on immunoSEQ multiplex PCR, and the TCRdb table lists in-frame clones only, not all of them. V and J calls and clone size are given by that table; D and trimming were obtained from the DNA. Here the sample spans approximately 110,000 clones, approximately 66% being singletons.

The sequenced sample consisted of PBMCs. This chain links TRBV30 with TRBJ1-1, with 10 bases aligning to TRBD1. This receptor was obtained from a man aged 40-55 years in good health and CMV-seropositive. DNA for the CDR3: TGTGCCTGGGACAGGGGGCGGAGGACTGAAGCTTTCTTT. It is translated as CAWDRGRRTEAFF.